This passage covers 22 T cell receptor beta chains from one sample sequenced in a study of shared clonotypes between healthy human individuals. Sequencing was performed with immunoSEQ multiplex PCR; in TCRdb, only in-frame clones are kept and a portion is missing. The sample has about 2.1 million clones, roughly 91% seen once. CD45RO-negative, CCR7-positively selected cells formed the naive CD8 fraction, excluding terminally differentiated effector memory CD45RA+ cells. The sequenced sample was naive CD8+ T cells from PBMCs. All receptors come from a man aged 18 to 30 in good health. Some clones in this sample may be carry-over from other donors' samples.

The chain employs TRBV6-6 and TRBJ2-7, with D maybe TRBD1 (6 bases). CDR3 length: 15 amino acids. The ends were cut back, 7 bases at V and 3 bases at J, with 19 bases in the middle. Germline CDR1 and CDR2: MNHNY and SVGAGI (reference sequence). CDR3 nucleotide sequence: TGTGCCAGCAAGACTACCGGGACACGCGACTACGAGCAGTACTTC. It codes for CASKTTGTRDYEQYF.

The J gene is TRBJ2-5, the V gene TRBV28; 8 bases fit TRBD2. This CDR3 is 14 amino acids long. Trimming removed 4 bases from V and 7 bases from J; junction bases left unmatched: 8. Germline loops: CDR1 MDHEN, CDR2 SYDVKM. The CDR3 loop reads CASSSPGGAGTQYF. Here the CDR3 DNA reads TGTGCCAGCAGTTCGCCCGGGGGGGCCGGGACCCAGTACTTC.

The genes are TRBV4-1 and TRBJ2-7; D ambiguous. Germline lookup yields CDR1 MGHRA and CDR2 YSYEKL. V lost 4 bases to trimming and J lost 0 bases, with 7 bases between them. The CDR3 covers 13 residues. As DNA, the CDR3 is TGCGCCAGCAGCCCCCACAACTCCTACGAGCAGTACTTC. Amino acids: CASSPHNSYEQYF.

The chain uses TRBV10-3 and TRBJ2-7, with 9 bases fitting TRBD2. Germline trimming cut 4 bases from V and 6 bases from J; bases unmatched to any gene: 4. CDR3 length: 13 residues. Germline loops: CDR1 ENHRY, CDR2 SYGVKD. CDR3 loop: CAISGTSAFEQYF. CDR3 sequence (DNA): TGTGCCATCAGTGGGACTAGCGCTTTCGAGCAGTACTTC.

The rearrangement joins TRBV15 to TRBJ2-3; 9 nucleotides line up with TRBD2. This CDR3 is 15 amino acids long. V dropped 5 bases and J dropped 1; count of bases not matched to a gene: 4. The germline CDR1 and CDR2 sequences are LNHNV and YYDKDF (reference sequence). The CDR3: CATSARTSGTDTQYF. CDR3 coding DNA: TGTGCCACCAGCGCCCGGACTAGCGGCACAGATACGCAGTATTTT.

This chain joins TRBV4-2 and TRBJ2-3; 7 bases agree with TRBD2. The CDR3 extends over 16 amino acids. Looked up from germline, CDR1 is LGHNA and CDR2 is YNFKEQ. The trim removed 4 bases at V and 0 bases at J, leaving 7 bases unmatched. The CDR3 is CASSPWGSGSTDTQYF. CDR3 in DNA: TGTGCCAGCAGCCCATGGGGTAGCGGGAGCACAGATACGCAGTATTTT.

The V call is TRBV10-3, the J call TRBJ1-5; no definite D call. This CDR3 is 15 amino acids long. Trimming left V 2 bases short and J 1 base short, with 9 bases between. The germline CDR1 and CDR2 sequences are ENHRY and SYGVKD. CDR3 nucleotides: TGTGCCATCAGTGAGGATATTAGGAGCAATCAGCCCCAGCATTTT. Translation gives CAISEDIRSNQPQHF.

The chain recombines TRBV7-3 with TRBJ2-7; D possibly corresponds to TRBD1 (6 bases). CDR3 length equals 16 residues. Trimming removed 2 bases from V and 2 bases from J, with 16 bases in between. Germline V CDR1 and CDR2: SGHTA, FQGTGA. In nucleotides, the CDR3 is TGTGCCAGCAGCTTAGAAGGGGGACCGACCCCCTACGAGCAGTACTTC. Protein product: CASSLEGGPTPYEQYF.

The chain carries TRBV5-1 and TRBJ2-5; possible D gene TRBD2, 6 bases. Germline-derived CDR1 and CDR2 are SGHRS and YFSETQ. The germline V and J ends were trimmed by 5 bases and 5 bases, with 16 bases remaining between them. CDR3 length: 14 residues. CDR3 region: CASRVEGLGETQYF. The CDR3 nucleotides read TGCGCCAGCAGAGTGGAGGGCCTCGGTGAGACCCAGTACTTC.

This clone was seen a single time. This chain joins TRBV5-4 and TRBJ2-5; D is unresolved. Germline V CDR1 and CDR2: SGHNT, YYREEE (reference sequence). V lost 0 bases, J lost 7 bases, and 10 bases lay in between. The CDR3 spans 13 residues. The CDR3 spells CASSLGPFGTQYF. CDR3 nucleotides: TGTGCCAGCAGCTTGGGACCATTCGGGACCCAGTACTTC.

This sequence joins TRBV10-2 and TRBJ2-2; D unresolved. The V and J ends lost 3 bases and 1 base respectively, with 9 bases between them. This CDR3 region has 15 residues. The germline gives CDR1 WSHSY, CDR2 SAAADI. The CDR3 loop is CASSDNGMNTGELFF. CDR3 coding DNA: TGCGCCAGCAGTGATAATGGGATGAACACCGGGGAGCTGTTTTTT.

This chain uses TRBV27 with TRBJ2-3, with a tentative D call TRBD1 (6 bases). Germline V gene lookup returns CDR1 MNHEY and CDR2 SMNVEV (reference sequence). Trimming removed 6 bases from V and 4 bases from J, with 17 bases in between. The CDR3 spans 15 residues. The CDR3 nucleotides are TGTGCCAGCAGGAGTAGGCAGGGGCTTGCAGATACGCAGTATTTT. Translated, it gives CASRSRQGLADTQYF.

The chain employs TRBV9 and TRBJ2-1, with 10 positions matching TRBD2. Germline V gene data show CDR1 as SGDLS and CDR2 as YYNGEE. The CDR3 sequence is 16 residues long. V shed 5 bases, J shed 2 bases, and the junction held 7 bases outside the gene matches. The CDR3 here is CASSELLAGTYNEQFF. DNA of the CDR3: TGTGCCAGCAGTGAACTACTAGCGGGAACCTACAATGAGCAGTTCTTC.

The chain uses TRBV19 and TRBJ2-7, with D maybe TRBD1 (5 bases). V lost 8 bases, J lost 3 bases, and 11 bases lay in between. There are 12 residues in the CDR3. Germline values: CDR1 LNHDA, CDR2 SQIVND (reference sequence). The CDR3 here is CASAADSYEQYF. The CDR3 DNA sequence: TGTGCCAGTGCCGCTGACAGCTACGAGCAGTACTTC.

The chain recombines TRBV5-4 with TRBJ2-1; D assignment may be TRBD1 or TRBD2 (6 bases each). V was cut by 1 base and J by 10 bases, with 12 bases left in between. In germline, CDR1 is SGHNT, CDR2 YYREEE (reference sequence). CDR3 size: 13 residues. The CDR3: CASSLTGGAEQFF. The CDR3 DNA is TGTGCCAGCAGCTTGACCGGGGGCGCGGAGCAGTTCTTC.

The chain combines TRBV19 with TRBJ1-1, with a tentative D call TRBD1 (5 bases). The CDR3 runs 15 residues. V gave up 1 base and J gave up 4 bases, with 13 bases separating them. Germline V gene lookup returns CDR1 LNHDA and CDR2 SQIVND (reference sequence). CDR3 residues: CASSIVEGLGTEAFF. The CDR3 coding sequence is TGTGCCAGTAGTATAGTAGAGGGGTTAGGCACTGAAGCTTTCTTT. Variable domain in full (rest from reference TRBV19 and TRBJ1-1): DGGITQSPKYLFRKEGQNVTLSCEQNLNHDAMYWYRQDPGQGLRLIYYSQIVNDFQKGDIAEGYSVSREKKESFPLTVTSAQKNPTAFYLCASSIVEGLGTEAFFGQGTRLTVV.

This rearrangement joins TRBV27 to TRBJ2-3, with 13 nucleotides matching TRBD2. V gave up 2 bases and J gave up 6 bases; unmatched junction bases: 2. CDR1 and CDR2 from the germline V gene are MNHEY and SMNVEV (reference sequence). The CDR3 is 15 residues long. The CDR3 DNA reads as TGTGCCAGCAGTTTACCGGGACTAGCGGGGGATACGCAGTATTTT. Its protein product is CASSLPGLAGDTQYF.

V and J are TRBV28 and TRBJ2-7; 11 bases are a match to TRBD2. The CDR3 is 16 amino acids. With V trimmed by 4 bases and J by 2 bases, 7 bases remained unmatched. The germline V gene encodes CDR1 MDHEN and CDR2 SYDVKM. The CDR3 nucleotides read TGTGCCAGCAGTTATAGAACTAGCGGGAGACCCTACGAGCAGTACTTC. Amino acid sequence: CASSYRTSGRPYEQYF. The complete variable domain, with remaining parts taken from reference TRBV28 and TRBJ2-7, reads DVKVTQSSRYLVKRTGEKVFLECVQDMDHENMFWYRQDPGLGLRLIYFSYDVKMKEKGDIPEGYSVSREKKERFSLILESASTNQTSMYLCASSYRTSGRPYEQYFGPGTRLTVT.

The chain recombines TRBV7-9 with TRBJ2-3; D gene ambiguous. This CDR3 comprises 14 residues. V dropped 0 bases and J dropped 0 bases, with 4 bases sitting between them. Per the germline V gene, CDR1 is SEHNR and CDR2 is FQNEAQ (reference sequence). The CDR3 sequence: CASSLARSTDTQYF. The CDR3 bases are TGTGCCAGCAGCTTAGCGAGAAGCACAGATACGCAGTATTTT.

Concerning this clone itself: This CDR3 is also generated by other DNA sequences in the sample. V is TRBV5-6 and J is TRBJ2-3; no clear D gene. Trimming removed 0 bases from V and 2 bases from J, with 7 bases in between. Germline lookup yields CDR1 SGHDT and CDR2 YYEEEE. The CDR3 totals 14 residues. The DNA for the CDR3 is TGTGCCAGCAGCTTGGGATCGTCCACAGATACGCAGTATTTT. This encodes CASSLGSSTDTQYF.

The chain uses TRBV28 and TRBJ2-5, with 7 positions matching TRBD1. This CDR3 is 15 amino acids long. V gave up 3 bases and J gave up 5 bases; unmatched junction bases: 9. Germline loops: CDR1 MDHEN, CDR2 SYDVKM. The CDR3 coding sequence is TGTGCCAGCAGTTTCAGTCAGGGGGTTGGGGAGACCCAGTACTTC. It specifies CASSFSQGVGETQYF.

This chain connects TRBV15 to TRBJ2-4; D may be TRBD1 (5 bases). Deletions cut 0 bases from V and 0 bases from J, with 15 bases between. Germline CDR1 LNHNV, CDR2 YYDKDF (reference sequence). The CDR3 is 18 amino acids. CDR3 bases: TGTGCCACCAGCAGAGATCTTGGGGCAGTGATAGCCAAAAACATTCAGTACTTC. This encodes CATSRDLGAVIAKNIQYF.